These 13 T cell receptor beta chains were sequenced from one sample in a study of siplizumab effects on memory and regulatory T cells. Method: immunoSEQ multiplex PCR; TCRdb's copy keeps in-frame clones and lacks some. The table lists about 94,000 clones, 94% of them singletons, with less than 0.4% in the top ten. Material for sequencing was non-Treg CD4+ T cells sorted from blood. The receptor set was obtained from a human donor in good health.

The chain is built from TRBV10-3 and TRBJ1-4; no definite D call. This CDR3 is 13 amino acids long. The V and J ends lost 10 bases and 5 bases respectively, with 14 bases between them. Germline CDR1 ENHRY, CDR2 SYGVKD. The CDR3 DNA reads TGTGCCACACACCGGGATAAGAATGAAAAACTGTTTTTT. Its translation is CATHRDKNEKLFF.

The chain couples TRBV5-1 to TRBJ2-1, with no clear D. CDR1 and CDR2 from the germline V gene are SGHRS and YFSETQ. The ends were cut back, 4 bases at V and 4 bases at J, with 9 bases in the middle. The CDR3 loop spans 13 amino acids. CDR3 nucleotides: TGCGCCAGCAGCCTGGATGCATACAATGAGCAGTTCTTC. Translation: CASSLDAYNEQFF.

This chain joins TRBV19 and TRBJ1-2; tentative D call: TRBD1 (6 bases). The germline V gene has CDR1 LNHDA and CDR2 SQIVND (reference sequence). The CDR3 has 16 residues. V lost 3 bases and J 8 bases, leaving 22 bases between the germline ends. The CDR3 is CASSILPVIGGEGYTF. The CDR3 nucleotides are TGTGCCAGTAGTATCCTCCCCGTAATAGGGGGAGAAGGCTACACCTTC.

The rearrangement links TRBV7-2 to TRBJ1-3; D is ambiguous. Trimming removed 2 bases from V and 1 base from J, with 12 bases in between. The CDR3 is 16 residues long. The V gene's germline CDR1 is SGHTA and CDR2 FQGNSA. CDR3 region: CASSLSTVLSGNTIYF. The CDR3 coding sequence is TGTGCCAGCAGCTTAAGTACGGTGCTATCTGGAAACACCATATATTTT.

The chain recombines TRBV15 with TRBJ1-1; D not certain. CDR3 length: 14 residues. The V and J ends lost 3 bases and 1 base respectively, with 9 bases between them. Germline V gene sequence: CDR1 LNHNV, CDR2 YYDKDF (reference sequence). The CDR3 coding sequence is TGTGCCACCAGCAGGTATCCAGAGAACACTGAAGCTTTCTTT. Its translation: CATSRYPENTEAFF.

The CDR3 region is CASSQDHSHEQYF. The CDR3 DNA is TGTGCCAGCAGCCAAGACCACAGCCACGAGCAGTACTTC. The gene calls are TRBV14 and TRBJ2-7; D unresolved. From germline, CDR1 is SGHDN and CDR2 FVKESK. This CDR3 is built from 13 residues. Trimming cost V 0 bases and J 5 bases, with 8 bases left between them.

The chain joins TRBV5-4 to TRBJ2-1, with 12 bases identical to TRBD1. CDR3 length: 14 residues. The germline V gene encodes CDR1 SGHNT and CDR2 YYREEE (reference sequence). Trimming took 4 bases from V and 9 from J; bases not matched to a gene: 5. The CDR3 loop is CASSRGQGAVEQFF. As DNA, the CDR3 is TGTGCCAGCAGCAGGGGACAGGGGGCGGTTGAGCAGTTCTTC.

The genes are TRBV6-6 and TRBJ1-2, with D possibly TRBD1 on 5 matching bases. V was cut by 6 bases and J by 0 bases, with 11 bases left in between. Germline CDR1 is MNHNY and CDR2 is SVGAGI (reference sequence). The CDR3 length is 14 residues. The CDR3 here is CASSRDGTNYGYTF. The CDR3 bases are TGTGCCAGCAGCCGGGACGGGACTAACTATGGCTACACCTTC.

This rearrangement joins TRBV10-3 to TRBJ2-2; D is possibly TRBD2 (5 bases). The CDR3 has 12 residues. V lost 6 bases and J lost 7, with 9 bases in between. In germline, CDR1 is ENHRY, CDR2 SYGVKD. CDR3 sequence reads: CAIRLEDGELFF. CDR3 sequence (DNA): TGTGCCATCAGACTGGAGGACGGGGAGCTGTTTTTT.

The gene calls are TRBV5-1 and TRBJ1-4; no definite D call. The germline V gene encodes CDR1 SGHRS and CDR2 YFSETQ. The V and J ends lost 0 bases and 5 bases respectively, with 11 bases between them. This CDR3 is built from 15 residues. CDR3 sequence reads: CASSLAENTNEKLFF. CDR3 coding DNA: TGCGCCAGCAGCTTGGCAGAAAACACAAATGAAAAACTGTTTTTT.

This sequence joins TRBV11-2 and TRBJ2-6; D not resolved. Trimming removed 6 bases at V and 4 bases at J, with 19 bases between. The germline V gene has CDR1 SGHAT and CDR2 FQNNGV. The CDR3 extends over 17 amino acids. The CDR3 here is CASRTGSQTYGANVLTF. In nucleotides, the CDR3 is TGTGCCAGCAGAACCGGGTCCCAAACGTACGGGGCCAACGTCCTGACTTTC.

The chain has TRBV11-3 and TRBJ2-7; tentative D call: TRBD1 (5 bases). The germline gives CDR1 SGHNT, CDR2 YENEEA. The length of the CDR3 is 14 residues. The germline V and J ends were trimmed by 5 bases and 6 bases, with 17 bases remaining between them. CDR3 coding DNA: TGTGCCAGCAGCCGCCGGGCAGGGTCGGGCGAGCAGTACTTC. Its translation is CASSRRAGSGEQYF.

The chain recombines TRBV5-6 with TRBJ1-2; D perhaps matches TRBD1 (6 bases). CDR3 size: 14 residues. V lost 3 bases, J lost 4 bases, and 13 bases lay in between. Per the germline V gene, CDR1 is SGHDT and CDR2 is YYEEEE. For the CDR3, the DNA is TGTGCCAGCAGCTCGCGTTGGACAGCCTATGGCTACACCTTC. Its protein product is CASSSRWTAYGYTF.